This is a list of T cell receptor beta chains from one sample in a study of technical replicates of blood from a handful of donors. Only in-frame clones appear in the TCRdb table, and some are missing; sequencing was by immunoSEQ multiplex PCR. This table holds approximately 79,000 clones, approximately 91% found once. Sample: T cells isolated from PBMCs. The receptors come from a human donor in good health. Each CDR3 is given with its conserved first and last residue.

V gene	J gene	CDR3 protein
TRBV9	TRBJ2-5	CASSGTSGGETQYF
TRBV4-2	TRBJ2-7	CASSQPWDRNAYEQYF
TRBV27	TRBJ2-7	CASSLKGTGVYSGYEQYF
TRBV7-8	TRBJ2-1	CASSFLAGFHNEQFF
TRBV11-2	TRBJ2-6	CASSLVLGDPTSGANVLTF
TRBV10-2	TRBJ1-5	CASRGGAGVEPQHF
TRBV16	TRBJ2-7	CASSWPGQYEQYF
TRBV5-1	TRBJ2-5	CASSPGLAGVLQETQYF
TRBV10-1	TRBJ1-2	CASSGLRANYGYTF
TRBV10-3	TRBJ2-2	CATTGRAGGQNTGELFF